This T cell receptor (beta chain) was recorded in a study of T cell repertoires in cytomegalovirus infection. In this sample, this clonotype turned up a few times. V dropped 3 bases and J dropped 4; count of bases not matched to a gene: 6. CDR1 MNHNS and CDR2 SASEGT come from the germline V gene. The CDR3 has 15 residues. TCRdb redid the calling of the reads with MiXCR, one entry per CDR3 protein. This table holds some 680,000 distinct CDR3 sequences, 35% found once. Input material: PBMCs. The sequence derives from a human donor in good health (CMV status not recorded). Some clones in this sample may be carry-over from other donors' samples. The chain couples TRBV6-1 to TRBJ2-3, with 8 bases that match TRBD2. CDR3 residues: CASSETGGPPDTQYF. CDR3 DNA sequence: TGTGCCAGCAGTGAGACGGGAGGGCCCCCAGATACGCAGTATTTT.